Shown below are 20 T cell receptor beta chains from a single sample sequenced in a study of blood T cell repertoires in COVID-19. Data came from immunoSEQ multiplex PCR; TCRdb stores just in-frame clones and leaves some out. The sample has about 240,000 clones, about 80% seen once. Sequencing was done on a sample of peripheral blood. These receptors were obtained from a woman of 80 years or more with acute or convalescent COVID-19.

The rearrangement links TRBV19 to TRBJ1-5; the match to TRBD1 covers 7 bases. The germline gives CDR1 LNHDA, CDR2 SQIVND (reference sequence). J lost 5 bases, V lost 5 bases, and 12 bases had no gene match. CDR3 length: 16 residues. DNA of the CDR3: TGTGCCAGTAGTGCCACCGACAGGGAGAGGGATCAGCCCCAGCATTTT. As protein: CASSATDRERDQPQHF. Drawing the rest from reference TRBV19 and TRBJ1-5, the complete variable domain is DGGITQSPKYLFRKEGQNVTLSCEQNLNHDAMYWYRQDPGQGLRLIYYSQIVNDFQKGDIAEGYSVSREKKESFPLTVTSAQKNPTAFYLCASSATDRERDQPQHFGDGTRLSIL.

The chain joins TRBV2 to TRBJ1-1; D is possibly TRBD1 (6 bases). This CDR3 spans 16 amino acids. The germline V gene has CDR1 SNHLY and CDR2 FYNNEI. Trimming pared 6 bases from V and 1 base from J, leaving 18 bases between. The CDR3 bases are TGTGCCAGCAGAACTCTCGGACAGCCAAAGAACACTGAAGCTTTCTTT. As protein: CASRTLGQPKNTEAFF.

V and J are TRBV3-1 (or the pseudogene TRBV3-2) and TRBJ1-2, with TRBD1 identical over 7 bases. This CDR3 has 15 amino acids. Germline assignment: CDR1 LGHDT and CDR2 YNNKEL (reference sequence). J lost 5 bases, V lost 0 bases, and 6 bases had no gene match. The CDR3 loop is CASSQEGGGLYGYTF. The DNA for the CDR3 is TGTGCCAGCAGCCAAGAAGGGGGCGGACTTTATGGCTACACCTTC.

This chain uses TRBV18 with TRBJ1-2; tentatively, D is TRBD1 (6 bases). V lost 2 bases, J lost 7 bases, and 17 bases lay in between. This CDR3 has 15 residues. The germline V gene has CDR1 KGHSH and CDR2 LQKENI. The CDR3 bases are TGTGCCAGCTCACCATGGGGGGGCCCGGTTGGTGGCTACACCTTC. This sequence encodes CASSPWGGPVGGYTF.

The chain recombines TRBV19 with TRBJ2-1; TRBD2 matches at 7 bases. Losses at the gene ends were 5 bases for V and 3 bases for J; bases not matched to a gene: 4. The CDR3 is made up of 14 amino acids. Germline CDR1 is LNHDA and CDR2 is SQIVND (reference sequence). The CDR3 spells CASSSGTNYNEQFF. CDR3 coding DNA: TGTGCCAGTAGTTCCGGGACTAACTACAATGAGCAGTTCTTC.

The V and J genes are TRBV10-3 and TRBJ1-1; TRBD1 is a possible D gene (6 bases). The CDR3 length is 12 residues. The V and J ends lost 6 bases and 1 base respectively, with 6 bases between them. Germline V gene sequence: CDR1 ENHRY, CDR2 SYGVKD. CDR3 DNA sequence: TGTGCCATCAGGGGACAGAACACTGAAGCTTTCTTT. Amino acids: CAIRGQNTEAFF.

The genes are TRBV7-6 and TRBJ2-1; 10 bases are shared with TRBD1. Germline assignment: CDR1 SGHVS and CDR2 FNYEAQ. The trim removed 5 bases at V and 3 bases at J, leaving 7 bases unmatched. This CDR3 is built from 16 residues. The CDR3 spells CASSRPGQGYYNEQFF. The CDR3, as DNA: TGTGCCAGCAGCCGGCCGGGACAGGGGTACTACAATGAGCAGTTCTTC.

This clone was seen a single time. CDR3 DNA: TGTGCCAGCAGCCTCGACAGGGGGCAGGGTGAAAAACTGTTTTTT. Residues: CASSLDRGQGEKLFF. V and J are TRBV9 and TRBJ1-4; 10 bases are a match to TRBD1. This CDR3 contains 15 residues. The germline V gene encodes CDR1 SGDLS and CDR2 YYNGEE. With 4 bases clipped from V and 7 bases from J, the junction kept 7 bases outside the gene matches.

The chain employs TRBV27 and TRBJ1-1; TRBD1 is a possible D gene (6 bases). The CDR3 consists of 15 residues. From germline, CDR1 is MNHEY and CDR2 SMNVEV (reference sequence). V was shortened by 8 bases and J by 4 bases, with 20 bases between the two germline ends. CDR3: CASLKPGGAGTEAFF. The CDR3 DNA reads TGTGCCAGCCTTAAACCGGGGGGCGCGGGCACTGAAGCTTTCTTT.

This clone was seen only once. The chain joins TRBV2 to TRBJ2-1; weak D call: TRBD1 (5 bases). CDR1 is SNHLY and CDR2 is FYNNEI in the germline V gene. CDR3 length: 18 amino acids. The ends were cut back, 6 bases at V and 0 bases at J, with 21 bases in the middle. This CDR3 reads CASSPRFRTLSSYNEQFF. In DNA, the CDR3 is TGTGCCAGCAGCCCGAGATTTCGGACACTCAGCTCCTACAATGAGCAGTTCTTC.

The gene calls are TRBV19 and TRBJ1-4; 7 bases line up with TRBD1. CDR1 is LNHDA and CDR2 is SQIVND in the germline V gene (reference sequence). Trimming at V came to 3 bases and at J to 8 bases, leaving 9 bases not matched to a gene. This CDR3 is built from 15 residues. The CDR3 here is CASSMARQGREKLFF. The CDR3 DNA follows: TGTGCCAGTAGTATGGCCCGACAGGGAAGGGAAAAACTGTTTTTT.

V is TRBV2 and J is TRBJ1-4, with TRBD1 matching over 10 bases. V lost 6 bases, J lost 11 bases, and 9 bases stayed unmatched. Germline loops: CDR1 SNHLY, CDR2 FYNNEI. The CDR3 spans 14 residues. The CDR3 bases are TGTGCCAGCAGCACCCGGGACAGGGGAGACAAACTGTTTTTT. Encoded protein: CASSTRDRGDKLFF.

This clone has only a few counts. The chain is built from TRBV29-1 and TRBJ2-3; TRBD2 agrees at 7 bases. Germline CDR1 reads SQVTM; CDR2 reads ANQGSEA. This CDR3 has 15 amino acids. With 3 bases clipped from V and 4 bases from J, the junction kept 10 bases outside the gene matches. The CDR3: CSVDGRGGYPDTQYF. The CDR3 DNA is TGCAGCGTTGATGGCCGGGGAGGGTACCCAGATACGCAGTATTTT.

The rearrangement links TRBV2 to TRBJ2-7; 7 nucleotides line up with TRBD1. V gave up 4 bases and J gave up 0 bases; unmatched junction bases: 3. Germline-derived CDR1 and CDR2 are SNHLY and FYNNEI. This CDR3 region has 14 residues. The CDR3 sequence: CASSGDSSSYEQYF. In DNA form, the CDR3 reads TGTGCCAGCAGTGGGGACAGCAGCTCCTACGAGCAGTACTTC. The full variable domain, its missing parts supplied by reference TRBV2 and TRBJ2-7, is EPEVTQTPSHQVTQMGQEVILRCVPISNHLYFYWYRQILGQKVEFLVSFYNNEISEKSEIFDDQFSVERPDGSNFTLKIRSTKLEDSAMYFCASSGDSSSYEQYFGPGTRLTVT.

This chain joins TRBV7-9 and TRBJ1-1; D might be TRBD1 (5 bases). CDR1 and CDR2 from the germline V gene are SEHNR and FQNEAQ (reference sequence). Trimming shortened V by 1 base and J by 1 base, and 13 bases separated the two germline ends. CDR3 length equals 16 residues. CDR3 residues: CASSLVGGATNTEAFF. The CDR3 region has the DNA TGTGCCAGCAGCTTAGTCGGCGGGGCAACGAACACTGAAGCTTTCTTT.

The chain joins TRBV6-4 to TRBJ1-5, with TRBD1 identical over 9 bases. The CDR3 extends over 17 amino acids. Unmatched junction bases numbered 11, after V lost 1 base and J lost 7 bases. CDR1 and CDR2 (germline): MRHNA, SNTAGT. CDR3 in amino acids: CASSDFRDRVFWQPQHF. The CDR3 region has the DNA TGTGCCAGCAGTGACTTCCGGGACAGGGTTTTCTGGCAGCCCCAGCATTTT.

The genes are TRBV7-3 and TRBJ2-3; possibly TRBD1 for D (5 bases). V was pared by 4 bases and J by 0 bases, with 8 bases between. The CDR3 has 14 amino acids. CDR1 is SGHTA, CDR2 FQGTGA, per germline. Written as DNA, the CDR3 is TGTGCCAGCAGCTCTTCAGGGAGCACAGATACGCAGTATTTT. Its translation: CASSSSGSTDTQYF.

This chain uses TRBV28 with TRBJ1-4, with TRBD1 matching 9 bases. Looked up from germline, CDR1 is MDHEN and CDR2 is SYDVKM. After removal of 2 bases from V and 4 bases from J, the junction contained 2 bases not matched to a gene. This CDR3 has 15 amino acids. This chain's CDR3 is CASSLPGQGNEKLFF. The CDR3 nucleotides read TGTGCCAGCAGTTTACCGGGACAGGGTAATGAAAAACTGTTTTTT.

J is TRBJ2-1 and V is TRBV7-9; D is undetermined. Germline loops: CDR1 SEHNR, CDR2 FQNEAQ (reference sequence). The CDR3 extends over 12 amino acids. V was shortened by 7 bases and J by 7 bases, with 11 bases between the two germline ends. The CDR3, as DNA: TGTGCCAGCAACCCCGAGGCGAATGAGCAGTTCTTC. It translates to CASNPEANEQFF. The full variable domain, completed using reference TRBV7-9 and TRBJ2-1, is DTGVSQNPRHKITKRGQNVTFRCDPISEHNRLYWYRQTLGQGPEFLTYFQNEAQLEKSRLLSDRFSAERPKGSFSTLEIQRTEQGDSAMYLCASNPEANEQFFGPGTRLTVL.

The J gene is TRBJ2-7, the V gene TRBV5-4, with TRBD2 matching 9 bases. Trimming removed 4 bases from V and 4 bases from J; junction bases left unmatched: 18. The CDR3 contains 18 residues. Germline V gene lookup returns CDR1 SGHNT and CDR2 YYREEE (reference sequence). This CDR3 is CASSPEALGAGGRYEQYF. CDR3 DNA sequence: TGTGCCAGCAGCCCGGAGGCTCTTGGTGCGGGGGGGCGTTACGAGCAGTACTTC. Combining the CDR3 with reference TRBV5-4 and TRBJ2-7 gives the whole variable domain ETGVTQSPTHLIKTRGQQVTLRCSSQSGHNTVSWYQQALGQGPQFIFQYYREEENGRGNFPPRFSGLQFPNYSSELNVNALELDDSALYLCASSPEALGAGGRYEQYFGPGTRLTVT.